These T cell receptor beta chains were read from a single sample in a study of blood T cell repertoires in COVID-19. Only in-frame clones appear in the TCRdb table, and some are missing; sequencing was by immunoSEQ multiplex PCR. The repertoire consists of around 250,000 clones, with 88% occurring once and the leading ten covering 10%. Source material: peripheral blood. All receptors come from a woman aged 70-85 years with COVID-19, enrolled during active disease. Both conserved end residues are part of each CDR3. Each record gives: D gene, V gene, clone size, J gene, CDR3 DNA, CDR3 protein. D genes are given only for firm matches. A row's size may be missing; if present it is once, few, many or a size class.

>TRBD1|TRBV6-2/TRBV6-3|once|TRBJ2-2
TGTGCCAGCAGTTTGCAGGGGGCTAACACCGGGGAGCTGTTTTTT
CASSLQGANTGELFF
>TRBD1|TRBV6-6|NA|TRBJ2-7
TGTGCCAGCAGGGGACAGGGGTCGGGCGAGCAGTACTTC
CASRGQGSGEQYF
>TRBD2|TRBV2|NA|TRBJ2-5
TGTGCCAGCAGGGGTCCCGGGACTAGCGGGAGATCGTTAGAGACCCAGTACTTC
CASRGPGTSGRSLETQYF
>TRBD1|TRBV6-5|few|TRBJ1-6
TGTGCCAGCAGTCTGACAGGGTTTCGTAATTCACCCCTCCACTTT
CASSLTGFRNSPLHF
>TRBD1|TRBV19|NA|TRBJ2-2
TGTGCCAGTATTCCCCGACAGGGTTGGAGCGGGGAGCTGTTTTTT
CASIPRQGWSGELFF
>NA|TRBV3-1/TRBV3-2|NA|TRBJ1-6
TGTGCCAGCAGCCTAGGAGGATATTCACCCCTCCACTTT
CASSLGGYSPLHF
>TRBD2|TRBV19|once|TRBJ2-1
TGTGCCAGTAGTATAGGGGCCGGGAGGACCTACAATGAGCAGTTCTTC
CASSIGAGRTYNEQFF
>NA|TRBV6-5|NA|TRBJ1-1
TGTGCCAGCAGTCCAGACAGGTCCCCGGGAGGAGCTTTCTTT
CASSPDRSPGGAFF
>NA|TRBV7-9|NA|TRBJ1-2
TGTGCCAGCAGCTTAGTTGCAGCTAACTATGGCTACACCTTC
CASSLVAANYGYTF
>TRBD1|TRBV2|NA|TRBJ2-3
TGTGCCAGCCGCTACGGCCCCAGGACAGGGAGAAGGGCAGATACGCAGTATTTT
CASRYGPRTGRRADTQYF
>NA|TRBV19|NA|TRBJ2-6
TGTGCCAGTAGTATAGGGGGGGCTGGGGCCAACGTCCTGACTTTC
CASSIGGAGANVLTF
>NA|TRBV30|NA|TRBJ1-5
TGTGCCTGGAATGGGGCGGGAAATCAGCCCCAGCATTTT
CAWNGAGNQPQHF
>TRBD2|TRBV6-5|NA|TRBJ2-7
TGTGCCAGCAGTTACTCGGGAGGGTACTACGAGCAGTACTTC
CASSYSGGYYEQYF
>NA|TRBV19|NA|TRBJ1-1
TGTGCCAGTAGTATTCAGGCTTTGAACACTGAAGCTTTCTTT
CASSIQALNTEAFF
>TRBD1|TRBV19|many|TRBJ1-5
TGTGCCACTGACAGGGTCGGTCAGCCCCAGCATTTT
CATDRVGQPQHF
>NA|TRBV12-5|NA|TRBJ1-5
TGTGCTAGTGGTTTGCCAAATAGCAATCAGCCCCAGCATTTT
CASGLPNSNQPQHF
>TRBD2|TRBV4-2|NA|TRBJ2-5
TGTGCCAGCAGCCCCGGGACTAGCGGGAGAGAACAAGAGACCCAGTACTTC
CASSPGTSGREQETQYF
>TRBD1|TRBV6-5|NA|TRBJ1-2
TGTGCCAGCAGCCAGATACTCGGGACAGACTATGGCTACACCTTC
CASSQILGTDYGYTF
>NA|TRBV21-1|NA|TRBJ2-1
TGTGCCAGCAGCAAATGCCCCTTAACTAGCGGGAGAACCTACAATGAGCAGTTCTTC
CASSKCPLTSGRTYNEQFF
>NA|TRBV28|NA|TRBJ2-7
TGTGCCAGCAGTTTAGATACCGGACTGAGCTCCTACGAGCAGTACTTC
CASSLDTGLSSYEQYF
>NA|TRBV30|once|TRBJ1-3
TGTGCCTGCAGGACAGCTAGAAACACCATATATTTT
CACRTARNTIYF
>NA|TRBV9|NA|TRBJ1-1
TGTGCCAGCAGCGTAGCCCAGGGATCCGAAGCTTTCTTT
CASSVAQGSEAFF
>NA|TRBV28|NA|TRBJ1-2
TGTGCCAGCAGTCCCACCGGAGGGATTGCCTATGGCTACACCTTC
CASSPTGGIAYGYTF
>TRBD1|TRBV6-2/TRBV6-3|NA|TRBJ2-1
TGTGCCAGCAGTAAGGACAGGGCCGTGGAGCAGTTCTTC
CASSKDRAVEQFF
>NA|TRBV7-2|NA|TRBJ2-7
TGTGCCAGCAGCTTAGCCCAGCGGAGAGATTACGAGCAGTACTTC
CASSLAQRRDYEQYF
>NA|TRBV6-2/TRBV6-3|once|TRBJ1-1
TGTGCCAGCAGTTATAACAAGGGGGACACTGAAGCTTTCTTT
CASSYNKGDTEAFF
>NA|TRBV29-1|NA|TRBJ2-5
TGCAGCGTTCTAGGGGGGGCAGAGACCCAGTACTTC
CSVLGGAETQYF
>TRBD2|TRBV9|few|TRBJ2-7
TGTGCCAGCACCCCCGGGGCTAGCGGGAGAATCTACGAGCAGTACTTC
CASTPGASGRIYEQYF
>TRBD1|TRBV4-1|NA|TRBJ1-2
TGCGCCAGCAGCCAAGGACAGGGAAGCTCTAACTATGGCTACACCTTC
CASSQGQGSSNYGYTF
>TRBD1|TRBV14|NA|TRBJ1-6
TGTGCCAGCAGCCAAGATCTGGGACAGAATTCACCCCTCCACTTT
CASSQDLGQNSPLHF
>TRBD2|TRBV3-1/TRBV3-2|NA|TRBJ2-7
TGTGCCAGCAGCCTACTAGCGGGAAAAGACGAGCAGTACTTC
CASSLLAGKDEQYF
>TRBD1|TRBV29-1|NA|TRBJ1-6
TGCAGCGCGCGACAGGGGTATAATTCACCCCTCCACTTT
CSARQGYNSPLHF
>NA|TRBV6-6|once|TRBJ1-3
TGTGCCAGCAGACAGGGTGCTGGAAACACCATATATTTT
CASRQGAGNTIYF
>TRBD1|TRBV6-6|NA|TRBJ2-5
TGTGCCAGCATGGACAGGGGATACTACCAAGAGACCCAGTACTTC
CASMDRGYYQETQYF
>NA|TRBV2|NA|TRBJ2-1
TGTGCCAGCAGTGTAGGCGGGGTCGAGCAGTTCTTC
CASSVGGVEQFF
>NA|TRBV20-1|NA|TRBJ2-3
TGCAGTGCTAGTCTGACTCCAGACCGGGGAGATACGCAGTATTTT
CSASLTPDRGDTQYF
>NA|TRBV5-6|NA|TRBJ2-7
TGTGCCAGCAGCTACAACCAGGGGGGGACTAGTGGGTACGAGCAGTACTTC
CASSYNQGGTSGYEQYF
>TRBD1|TRBV3-1/TRBV3-2|NA|TRBJ1-4
TGTGCCAGCAGCCAATTGCAGGGGGGAAAACTGTTTTTT
CASSQLQGGKLFF
>NA|TRBV28|NA|TRBJ1-4
TGTGCCAGCAGTCGTAGGACAAAGTACTTTGAAAAACTGTTTTTT
CASSRRTKYFEKLFF
>TRBD2|TRBV29-1|NA|TRBJ2-3
TGCAGTGGGGGACTAGTTACAGATACGCAGTATTTT
CSGGLVTDTQYF
>NA|TRBV12-3/TRBV12-4|NA|TRBJ1-1
TGTGCCAGCAGTCCTACGGGGGTGGGTAGAGCTTTCTTT
CASSPTGVGRAFF
>NA|TRBV7-2|once|TRBJ1-5
TGTGCCAGCAGCAGACGACCAGGGGTATTTCAGCCCCAGCATTTT
CASSRRPGVFQPQHF
>NA|TRBV19|few|TRBJ2-1
TGTGCCAGTAGTATGGGGGCGGCCGATGAGCAGTTCTTC
CASSMGAADEQFF
>TRBD1|TRBV6-5|NA|TRBJ1-5
TGTGCCAGCAGCCAGGGGGGACTGAACAATCAGCCCCAGCATTTT
CASSQGGLNNQPQHF
>TRBD1|TRBV7-7|NA|TRBJ2-7
TGTGCTAGCAGCTCCCCCACCGGGACAGGGGGCCTAGAGCAGTACTTC
CASSSPTGTGGLEQYF